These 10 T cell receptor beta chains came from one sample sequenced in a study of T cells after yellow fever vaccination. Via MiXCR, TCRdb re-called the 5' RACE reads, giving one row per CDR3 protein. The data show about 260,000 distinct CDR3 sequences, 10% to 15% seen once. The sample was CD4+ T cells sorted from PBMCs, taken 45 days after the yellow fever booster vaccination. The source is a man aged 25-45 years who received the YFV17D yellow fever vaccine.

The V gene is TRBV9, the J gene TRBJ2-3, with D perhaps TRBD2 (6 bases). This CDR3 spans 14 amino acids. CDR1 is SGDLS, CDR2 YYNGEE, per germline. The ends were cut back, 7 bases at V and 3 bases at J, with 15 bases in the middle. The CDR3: CASCMGGRTDTQYF. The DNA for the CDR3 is TGTGCCAGCTGTATGGGAGGTCGTACAGATACGCAGTATTTT.

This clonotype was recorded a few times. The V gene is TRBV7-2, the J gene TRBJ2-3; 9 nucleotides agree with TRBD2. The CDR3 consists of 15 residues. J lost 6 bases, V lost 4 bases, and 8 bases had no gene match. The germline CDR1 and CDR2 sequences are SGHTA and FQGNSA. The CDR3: CASSSYSGRRDTQYF. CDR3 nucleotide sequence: TGTGCCAGCAGCTCCTATAGCGGGAGAAGGGATACGCAGTATTTT.

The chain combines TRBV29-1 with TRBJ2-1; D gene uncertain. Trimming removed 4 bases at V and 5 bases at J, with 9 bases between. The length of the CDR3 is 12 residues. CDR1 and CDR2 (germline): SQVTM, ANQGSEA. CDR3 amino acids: CSVGGTHNEQFF. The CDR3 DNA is TGCAGCGTTGGTGGTACCCACAATGAGCAGTTCTTC.

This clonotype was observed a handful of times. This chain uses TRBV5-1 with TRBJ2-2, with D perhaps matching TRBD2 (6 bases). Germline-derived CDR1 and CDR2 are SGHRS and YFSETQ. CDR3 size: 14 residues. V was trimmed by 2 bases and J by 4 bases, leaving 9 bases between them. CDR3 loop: CASSLEGGTGELFF. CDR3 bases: TGCGCCAGCAGCTTAGAGGGAGGCACCGGGGAGCTGTTTTTT.

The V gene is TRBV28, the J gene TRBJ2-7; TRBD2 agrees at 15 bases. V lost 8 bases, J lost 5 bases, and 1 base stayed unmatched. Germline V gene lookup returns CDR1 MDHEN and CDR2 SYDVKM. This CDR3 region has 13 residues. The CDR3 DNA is TGTGCCAGCGGGACTAGCGGGAGGAACGAGCAGTACTTC. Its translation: CASGTSGRNEQYF.

The CDR3 region is CATSEGKTRDTQYF. CDR3 in DNA: TGTGCCACCTCAGAGGGGAAGACAAGGGATACGCAGTATTTT. The V call is TRBV15, the J call TRBJ2-3, with D perhaps given as TRBD1 or TRBD2 (5 bases each). The CDR3 covers 14 residues. The germline gives CDR1 LNHNV, CDR2 YYDKDF (reference sequence). V lost 8 bases to trimming and J lost 6 bases, with 18 bases between them.

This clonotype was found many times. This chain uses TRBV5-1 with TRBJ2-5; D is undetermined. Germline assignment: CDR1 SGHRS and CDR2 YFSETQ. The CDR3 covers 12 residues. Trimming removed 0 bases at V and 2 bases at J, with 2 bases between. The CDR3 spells CASSLEQETQYF. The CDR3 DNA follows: TGCGCCAGCAGCTTGGAACAAGAGACCCAGTACTTC.

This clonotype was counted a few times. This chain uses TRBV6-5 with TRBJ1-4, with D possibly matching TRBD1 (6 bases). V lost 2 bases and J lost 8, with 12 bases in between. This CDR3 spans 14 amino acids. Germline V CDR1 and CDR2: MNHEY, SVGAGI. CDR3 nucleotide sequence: TGTGCCAGCAGTTACAAACAGGGAGCGGAAAAACTGTTTTTT. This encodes CASSYKQGAEKLFF.

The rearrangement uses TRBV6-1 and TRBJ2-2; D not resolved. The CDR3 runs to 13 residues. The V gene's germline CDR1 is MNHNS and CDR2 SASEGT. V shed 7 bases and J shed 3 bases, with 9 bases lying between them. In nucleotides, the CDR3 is TGTGCCAGCATCCAGCCACACACCGGGGAGCTGTTTTTT. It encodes CASIQPHTGELFF.

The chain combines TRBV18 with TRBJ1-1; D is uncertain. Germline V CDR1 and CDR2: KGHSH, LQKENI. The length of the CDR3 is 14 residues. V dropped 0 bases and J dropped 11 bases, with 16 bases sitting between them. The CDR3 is CASSPPDPLLPAFF. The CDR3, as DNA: TGTGCCAGCTCACCACCGGACCCACTTCTCCCGGCTTTCTTT.